The clone carrying this T cell receptor beta chain was seen a few times. The sample originates from a study of blood T cell repertoires in COVID-19. Study information: In each case, the material was cDNA or gDNA derived from T cells, B-cell-depleted T cells, or PBMCs.

The length of the CDR3 is 14 residues. Trimming cost V 4 bases and J 10 bases; bases outside gene matches: 10. Per germline, CDR1 ENHRY and CDR2 SYGVKD. Data came from immunoSEQ multiplex PCR; TCRdb stores just in-frame clones and leaves some out. This sample has tens of thousands of clones, with about 68% found just once. This TCR derives from a man aged 50 to 59 with active or convalescent COVID-19. The chain is built from TRBV10-3 and TRBJ1-1; 9 bases align to TRBD1. Input material: peripheral blood. The CDR3 nucleotides read TGTGCCATCAGTGTAGGGACAGGGTCCCCCCGAGCTTTCTTT. As protein: CAISVGTGSPRAFF.